The sample holds many counts of the clone carrying this T cell receptor (beta chain). The antigen remains unidentified. The sample originates from a study of CD8+ T cells in alopecia areata. About the research overall: Treatment comprised oral tofacitinib, 5 to 10 mg twice daily, in treated patients. Study-level findings and limits: Sequence data from scalp samples additionally include resident alphabeta T cells of normal skin.

V was cut by 5 bases and J by 0 bases, with 16 bases left in between. CDR1 and CDR2 (germline): SQVTM, ANQGSEA. The CDR3 is 16 residues long. Sequencing used cDNA as its template, made by extracting RNA and reverse transcribing it. The protocol was immunoSEQ multiplex PCR, while the TCRdb copy is restricted to in-frame clones and leaves out a portion. This table has roughly 65,000 clones, about 45% appearing once. Collection of lesional scalp punch biopsies and peripheral blood was performed in alopecia areata patients. Sequencing was performed on CD8+ T cells sorted from blood, taken at week 0. The V gene is TRBV29-1, the J gene TRBJ2-2, with D perhaps matching TRBD2 (5 bases). The origin of this receptor is a human donor with alopecia areata. Here the CDR3 reads CSVRLSAQANTGELFF. CDR3 nucleotides: TGCAGCGTTAGGCTTAGCGCCCAAGCGAACACCGGGGAGCTGTTTTTT.